The 5 T cell receptor beta chains below come from one sample, sequenced in a study of regulatory T cells in long-lasting Graves disease. Relying on iRepertoire HTBI primers and Arm-PCR of CDR3 regions, the team built TCR beta libraries. A single record per CDR3 protein comes from TCRdb applying MiXCR to the multiplex PCR reads. The sample has a few hundred thousand distinct CDR3 sequences, 20% to 25% seen once. Documented time point: persistent/refractory GD, antithyroid drugs over 5 years with positive TRAb. Extracted PBMC RNA gave rise to the TCR library. The input for sequencing was peripheral blood mononuclear cells (PBMCs), taken when the disease was refractory, from a patient treated with antithyroid drugs. Receptor source: a female donor with Graves disease.

This clonotype has just a few counts. The V and J genes are TRBV25-1 and TRBJ2-3, with D perhaps TRBD2 (6 bases). The CDR3 loop spans 15 amino acids. V lost 5 bases, J lost 3 bases, and 15 bases lay in between. Germline CDR1 and CDR2: MGHDK and SYGVNS. The CDR3 DNA is TGTGCCAGCAGTTCCGACGGGAGTGCTACAGATACGCAGTATTTT. Residues: CASSSDGSATDTQYF.

This clonotype was recorded a few times. J is TRBJ1-3 and V is TRBV20-1; D unclear. Germline CDR1 reads DFQATT; CDR2 reads SNEGSKA (reference sequence). This CDR3 has 15 amino acids. The V end lost 1 base, the J end lost 1 base, and 11 bases lay between the germline ends. The CDR3 DNA reads as TGCAGTGCTAGAGTCCCGGCCTCGTCTGGAAACACCATATATTTT. Encoded protein: CSARVPASSGNTIYF.

This chain uses TRBV18 with TRBJ1-3, with no clear D. CDR1 and CDR2 (germline): KGHSH, LQKENI. The CDR3 runs to 13 residues. Trimming stripped 0 bases from V and 3 bases from J, with 3 bases between. The CDR3 spells CASSPPGGNTIYF. In DNA form, the CDR3 reads TGTGCCAGCTCACCACCAGGTGGAAACACCATATATTTT.

This clonotype was recorded many times. The chain's CDR3 is CASSLDTETTPQALEQFF. As DNA, the CDR3 is TGTGCCAGCAGCTTAGATACCGAGACAACCCCCCAAGCGCTCGAGCAGTTCTTC. This chain connects TRBV11-2 to TRBJ2-1; no firm D call. V was pared by 0 bases and J by 10 bases, with 25 bases between. This CDR3 has 18 residues. The germline V gene encodes CDR1 SGHAT and CDR2 FQNNGV.

The genes are TRBV7-9 and TRBJ2-2; 9 bases map to TRBD1. Losses at the gene ends were 10 bases for V and 6 bases for J; bases not matched to a gene: 6. The length of the CDR3 is 13 residues. Looked up from germline, CDR1 is SEHNR and CDR2 is FQNEAQ (reference sequence). CDR3 bases: TGTGCCATCGGCACAGGGGGCCCCGGGGAGCTGTTTTTT. Protein product: CAIGTGGPGELFF.